This T cell receptor beta chain stems from a study of control samples from healthy donors and cancer patients. V was clipped by 0 bases and J by 5 bases, with 10 bases between them. Per the germline V gene, CDR1 is LGHNA and CDR2 is YNFKEQ. This CDR3 has 15 residues. The assay was immunoSEQ multiplex PCR, and TCRdb's table has in-frame clones only and misses some. The sample holds approximately 150,000 clones, about 90% seen once. Sequenced sample: blood. This sequence was found in a man younger than 35 in good health. The rearrangement uses TRBV4-2 and TRBJ1-4, with D perhaps TRBD1 (5 bases). Here the CDR3 reads CASSQEPGKNEKLFF. CDR3 in DNA: TGTGCCAGCAGCCAAGAACCAGGGAAGAATGAAAAACTGTTTTTT.